This entry features one T cell receptor (beta chain) sequence. Its antigen is as yet unknown. TCRdb keeps only in-frame clones here, not all; method: immunoSEQ multiplex PCR. The sample gives about 360,000 clones, just over 85% of which show up once; around 0.8% is in the top ten. This specimen comes from a study of cytomegalovirus exposure and HLA in healthy donors. Study-wide results and caveats: Some public TCRs appeared in many individuals, while most sequences were rare. The tendency of first-cohort TCR clusters to co-occur in the 120 or so validation repertoires was the finding of a later analysis. Three of the chains that were CMV-associated were confirmed in vitro to be specific for CMV antigens.

Sequenced input: PBMCs. This TCR derives from a woman in her late teens or twenties in good health and CMV-seronegative.

Here the CDR3 DNA reads TGTGCCAGCAGCCAAGGGTTTGTGGAGGCTAGCGGGACCCTCTCCTACGAGCAGTACTTC. Its protein is CASSQGFVEASGTLSYEQYF. The chain is built from TRBV4-2 and TRBJ2-7; 9 bases align to TRBD2. J gave up 0 bases and V 1 base, and 16 bases lay outside the gene matches. CDR1 and CDR2 (germline): LGHNA, YNFKEQ. CDR3 length: 20 amino acids.